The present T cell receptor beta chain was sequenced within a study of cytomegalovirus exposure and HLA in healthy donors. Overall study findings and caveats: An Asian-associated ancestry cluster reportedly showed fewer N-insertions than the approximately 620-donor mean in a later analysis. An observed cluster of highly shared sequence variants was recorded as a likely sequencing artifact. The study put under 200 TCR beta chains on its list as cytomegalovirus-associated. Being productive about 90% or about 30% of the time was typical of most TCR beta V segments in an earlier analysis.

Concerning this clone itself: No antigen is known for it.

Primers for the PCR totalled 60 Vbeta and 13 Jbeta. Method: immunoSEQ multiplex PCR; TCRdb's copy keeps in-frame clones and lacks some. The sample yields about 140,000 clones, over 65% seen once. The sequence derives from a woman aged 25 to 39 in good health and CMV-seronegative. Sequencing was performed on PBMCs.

CDR3 sequence (DNA): TGTGCCAGCAGTTACTCGGCGGGCCCCTACGAGCAGTACGTC. Residues: CASSYSAGPYEQYV. The genes are TRBV6-6 and TRBJ2-7; the D gene is possibly TRBD2 (5 bases). Germline V gene lookup returns CDR1 MNHNY and CDR2 SVGAGI (reference sequence). Trimming stripped 0 bases from V and 2 bases from J, with 8 bases between. The CDR3 extends over 14 amino acids.